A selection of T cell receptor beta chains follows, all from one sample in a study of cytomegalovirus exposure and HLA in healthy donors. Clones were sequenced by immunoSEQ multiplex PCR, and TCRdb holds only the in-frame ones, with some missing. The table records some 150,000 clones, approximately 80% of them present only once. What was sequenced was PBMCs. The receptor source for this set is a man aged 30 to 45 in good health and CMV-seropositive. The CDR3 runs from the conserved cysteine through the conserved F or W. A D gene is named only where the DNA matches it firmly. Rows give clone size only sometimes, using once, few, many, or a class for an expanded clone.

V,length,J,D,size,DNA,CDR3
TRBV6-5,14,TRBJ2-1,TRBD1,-,TGTGCCAGCAGTTACTTCGACAGGGGACATGAGCAGTTCTTC,CASSYFDRGHEQFF
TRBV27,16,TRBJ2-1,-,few,TGTGCCAGCAGCTCCACAGGGTTTAGTTCCTACAATGAGCAGTTCTTC,CASSSTGFSSYNEQFF
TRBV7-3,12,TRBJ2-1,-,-,TGTGCCAGCAGCTCACAAGGGGGTGAGCAGTTCTTC,CASSSQGGEQFF
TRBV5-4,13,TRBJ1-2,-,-,TGTGCCAGCAGCTTGAGACAGGAGGAGTCCTACACCTTC,CASSLRQEESYTF
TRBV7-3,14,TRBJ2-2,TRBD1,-,TGTGCCAGCAGTCCACAGGGGATCTCCGGGGAGCTGTTTTTT,CASSPQGISGELFF
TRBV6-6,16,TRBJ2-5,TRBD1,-,TGTGCCACCCTTTCTGGACAGGGGGGACGGGCGGAGACCCAGTACTTC,CATLSGQGGRAETQYF
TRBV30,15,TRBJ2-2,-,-,TGTGCCTGGAAGGCGGGTCTCGCGAACACCGGGGAGCTGTTTTTT,CAWKAGLANTGELFF
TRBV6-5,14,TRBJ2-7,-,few,TGTGCCAGCAGTTATGGCAGGGGAACCTACGAGCAGTACTTC,CASSYGRGTYEQYF
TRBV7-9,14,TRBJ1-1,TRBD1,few,TGTGCCAGCAGCTTGGGACAGCTGAACACTGAAGCTTTCTTT,CASSLGQLNTEAFF
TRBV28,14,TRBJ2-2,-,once,TGTGCCAGCAGCCTTCGGTTGGACACCGGGGAGCTGTTTTTT,CASSLRLDTGELFF
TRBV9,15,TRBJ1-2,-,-,TGTGCCAGCAGCGTACCAGGGGCGCGGCGGGATGGCTACACCTTC,CASSVPGARRDGYTF
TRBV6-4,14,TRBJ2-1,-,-,TGTGCCAGCAGAAGAGAAAGCTCCTACAATGAGCAGTTCTTC,CASRRESSYNEQFF
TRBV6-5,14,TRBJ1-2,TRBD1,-,TGTGCCAGCAGTTACGACAGGGCCGGGAGCGGCTACACCTTC,CASSYDRAGSGYTF
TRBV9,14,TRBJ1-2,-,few,TGTGCCAGCAGCGTTACGGACAGTAACTATGGCTACACCTTC,CASSVTDSNYGYTF
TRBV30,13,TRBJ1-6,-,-,TGTGCCTGGAGTCCAAGGGGAAATTCACCCCTCCACTTT,CAWSPRGNSPLHF
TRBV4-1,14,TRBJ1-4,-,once,TGCGCCAGCAGCCTAACGGAGGAACTAGAAAAACTGTTTTTT,CASSLTEELEKLFF
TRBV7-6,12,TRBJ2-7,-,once,TGTGCCAGCAGCTTAGCCACAAACGAGCAGTACTTC,CASSLATNEQYF
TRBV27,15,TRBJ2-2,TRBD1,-,TGTGCCAGCAGTTCGGGACAGGGGGTGCCCGGGGAGCTGTTTTTT,CASSSGQGVPGELFF
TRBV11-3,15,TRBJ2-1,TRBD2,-,TGTGCCAGCAGCAGGACTAGCGGGGGGGCCTATGAGCAGTTCTTC,CASSRTSGGAYEQFF
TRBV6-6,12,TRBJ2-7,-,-,TGTGCCAGCAGTTACTTCGGTTACGAGCAGTACTTC,CASSYFGYEQYF
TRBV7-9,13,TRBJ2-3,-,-,TGTGCCAGCAGCTTAGCGGGCCCAGATACGCAGTATTTT,CASSLAGPDTQYF
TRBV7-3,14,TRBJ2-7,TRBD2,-,TGTGCCAGCAGTTTTGGGGGGGACTCCTACGAGCAGTACTTC,CASSFGGDSYEQYF
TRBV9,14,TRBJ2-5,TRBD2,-,TGTGCCAGCAGCGTGGGGTACGGGAGGGAGACCCAGTACTTC,CASSVGYGRETQYF
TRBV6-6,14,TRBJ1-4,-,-,TGTGCCAGCAGTTACTCGCCAGGGGAGGAAAAACTGTTTTTT,CASSYSPGEEKLFF
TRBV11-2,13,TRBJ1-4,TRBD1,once,TGTGCCAGCAGCTCGGACAGGGGTGAAAAACTGTTTTTT,CASSSDRGEKLFF
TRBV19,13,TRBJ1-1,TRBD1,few,TGTGCCAGTAGCAGACAGGGTGGCACTGAAGCTTTCTTT,CASSRQGGTEAFF
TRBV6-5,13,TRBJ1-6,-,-,TGTGCCAGCAGGAGGACATCAGATTCACCCCTCCACTTT,CASRRTSDSPLHF
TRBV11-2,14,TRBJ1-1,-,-,TGTGCCAGCAGCTTGCGGACAGTCCCTAATGAAGCTTTCTTT,CASSLRTVPNEAFF
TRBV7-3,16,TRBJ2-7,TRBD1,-,TGTGCCAGCAGCTTATTTGGACAGGGCCCCTCCTACGAGCAGTACTTC,CASSLFGQGPSYEQYF
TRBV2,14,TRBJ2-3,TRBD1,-,TGTGCCAGCAGTGAGGGACAGGGGGGAGATACGCAGTATTTT,CASSEGQGGDTQYF
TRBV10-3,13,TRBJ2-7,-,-,TGTGCCATCAGCCGGGACATTGCCTACGAGCAGTACTTC,CAISRDIAYEQYF
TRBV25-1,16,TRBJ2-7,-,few,TGTGCCAGCAGTTCTCCGCCCGACAGGCCGACCTGGGAGCAGTACTTC,CASSSPPDRPTWEQYF
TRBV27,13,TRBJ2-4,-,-,TGTGCCAGCAGTTTAAACAGGGAGAACATTCAGTACTTC,CASSLNRENIQYF
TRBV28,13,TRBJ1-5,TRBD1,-,TGTGCCAGCCTGAGGACAGGGAATCAGCCCCAGCATTTT,CASLRTGNQPQHF
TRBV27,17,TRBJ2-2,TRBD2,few,TGTGCCAGCAGTCTCGGGACTAGCGGGGGGCCCACCGGGGAGCTGTTTTTT,CASSLGTSGGPTGELFF
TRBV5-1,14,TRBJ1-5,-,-,TGCGCCAGCAGCTTGCTAGGGGAGGGCCAGCCCCAGCATTTT,CASSLLGEGQPQHF
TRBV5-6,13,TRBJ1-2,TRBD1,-,TGTGCCAGCAGCTTAGGGGGCGTCTATGGCTACACCTTC,CASSLGGVYGYTF
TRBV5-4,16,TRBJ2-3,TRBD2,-,TGTGCCAGCAGCTTGGATCTAGCGGCTAGCACAGATACGCAGTATTTT,CASSLDLAASTDTQYF
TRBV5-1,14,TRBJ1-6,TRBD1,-,TGCGCCAGCAGCATGGACAGGGGACACTCACCCCTCCACTTT,CASSMDRGHSPLHF
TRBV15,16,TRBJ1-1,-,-,TGTGCCACCAGCAGAGATAAAACAACCATGAACACTGAAGCTTTCTTT,CATSRDKTTMNTEAFF
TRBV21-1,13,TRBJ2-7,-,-,TGTGCCAGGGGGACAGGGGGCCCCAACGAGCAGTACTTC,CARGTGGPNEQYF
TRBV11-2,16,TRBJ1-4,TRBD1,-,TGTGCCAGCAGCCCTGGACAGGGGAGAGCTAATGAAAAACTGTTTTTT,CASSPGQGRANEKLFF
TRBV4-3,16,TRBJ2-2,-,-,TGCGCCAGCAGCCAAGTTCAGGGGCTGAGCACCGGGGAGCTGTTTTTT,CASSQVQGLSTGELFF
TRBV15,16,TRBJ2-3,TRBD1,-,TGTGCCACCAGCAGCGACAGGGGCGGGAGCACAGATACGCAGTATTTT,CATSSDRGGSTDTQYF
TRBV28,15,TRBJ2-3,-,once,TGTGCCAGCAGTCTAGGAGGGGGCTGGGGAGATACGCAGTATTTT,CASSLGGGWGDTQYF
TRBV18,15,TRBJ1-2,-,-,TGTGCCAGCTCCACGAGTTCTCGGGGGGACGATGGCTACACCTTC,CASSTSSRGDDGYTF
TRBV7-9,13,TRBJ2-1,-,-,TGTGCCAGCAGCTTACCGGCGGGGAATGAGCAGTTCTTC,CASSLPAGNEQFF
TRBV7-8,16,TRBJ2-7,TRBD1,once,TGTGCCAGCAGCTTAGCGGGACAGGGGGCCTCCTACGAGCAGTACTTC,CASSLAGQGASYEQYF
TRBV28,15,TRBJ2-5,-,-,TGTGCCAGCAGTTACCCGGCAGGGGAACAAGAGACCCAGTACTTC,CASSYPAGEQETQYF
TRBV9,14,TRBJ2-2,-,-,TGTGCCAGCAGCGTAGGGACAGAGACCGGGGAGCTGTTTTTT,CASSVGTETGELFF
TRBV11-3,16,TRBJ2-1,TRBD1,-,TGTGCCAGCAGCTTAGCCCGGGACAGGGGTGACAATGAGCAGTTCTTC,CASSLARDRGDNEQFF
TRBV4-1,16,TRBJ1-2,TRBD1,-,TGCGCCAGCAGCCAAGGGGGAGCAGGGGGCTACTATGGCTACACCTTC,CASSQGGAGGYYGYTF
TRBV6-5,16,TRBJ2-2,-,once,TGTGCCAGCAGTTACCGCAAGACAGGGAACACCGGGGAGCTGTTTTTT,CASSYRKTGNTGELFF
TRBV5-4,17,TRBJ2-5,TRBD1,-,TGTGCCAGCAGCCGTATATCTCGGACAGGGTCACTTGAGACCCAGTACTTC,CASSRISRTGSLETQYF
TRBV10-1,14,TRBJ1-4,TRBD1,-,TGCGCCAGCAGACAGACAGGGGAGGGAGAAAAACTGTTTTTT,CASRQTGEGEKLFF